The 5 T cell receptor beta chains below come from one sample, sequenced in a study of blood T cell repertoires in COVID-19. Using immunoSEQ multiplex PCR, the repertoire was profiled, and TCRdb retains in-frame clones only, with some absent. The table lists 100,000 to 150,000 clones, roughly 87% of them singletons. The source material was peripheral blood. These receptors all come from an elderly woman with acute or convalescent COVID-19.

This chain uses TRBV9 with TRBJ1-2; 7 positions match TRBD1. Germline loops: CDR1 SGDLS, CDR2 YYNGEE. The CDR3 has 15 residues. The trim removed 4 bases at V and 2 bases at J, leaving 8 bases unmatched. CDR3 amino acids: CASSPPTGRNYGYTF. For the CDR3, the DNA is TGTGCCAGCAGCCCCCCGACAGGGAGGAACTATGGCTACACCTTC.

This chain joins TRBV19 and TRBJ2-6, with D possibly TRBD1 on 6 matching bases. CDR1 LNHDA and CDR2 SQIVND come from the germline V gene (reference sequence). V lost 3 bases and J lost 4, with 13 bases in between. CDR3 length: 16 amino acids. The CDR3 DNA follows: TGTGCCAGTAGTATTATCAGGGGCCCAGGGGCCAACGTCCTGACTTTC. This gives the protein CASSIIRGPGANVLTF.

The chain recombines TRBV19 with TRBJ2-5, with TRBD1 matching over 7 bases. V was clipped by 5 bases and J by 4 bases; unmatched bases: 7. Germline loops: CDR1 LNHDA, CDR2 SQIVND (reference sequence). The length of the CDR3 is 14 residues. CDR3 protein: CASSRTGARETQYF. Written as DNA, the CDR3 is TGTGCCAGTAGTCGTACAGGGGCCCGAGAGACCCAGTACTTC.

The chain joins TRBV29-1 to TRBJ2-5; D is uncertain. From germline, CDR1 is SQVTM and CDR2 ANQGSEA. V was shortened by 3 bases and J by 7 bases, with 12 bases between the two germline ends. This CDR3 contains 12 residues. The DNA of the CDR3 is TGCAGCGTTGATCCTCTCCGCGGGACCCAGTACTTC. Its translation: CSVDPLRGTQYF.

This clone was observed once. This chain joins TRBV2 and TRBJ2-3, with D possibly being TRBD2 (5 bases). CDR1 is SNHLY, CDR2 FYNNEI, per germline. The CDR3 has 16 amino acids. Trimming pared 4 bases from V and 1 base from J, leaving 15 bases between. The CDR3 sequence: CASSALSGRGTDTQYF. CDR3 DNA sequence: TGTGCCAGCAGTGCCCTAAGCGGTCGGGGCACAGATACGCAGTATTTT. The variable domain in full, completed from reference TRBV2 and TRBJ2-3, reads EPEVTQTPSHQVTQMGQEVILRCVPISNHLYFYWYRQILGQKVEFLVSFYNNEISEKSEIFDDQFSVERPDGSNFTLKIRSTKLEDSAMYFCASSALSGRGTDTQYFGPGTRLTVL.